A single sample gave rise to the 7 T cell receptor beta chains below, sequenced in a study of CD8 T cells in Susac syndrome. When the RNA was reverse transcribed, random hexamers were used with an input of about 0.45 to 1 ug. MiXCR, run by TCRdb on the immunoSEQ multiplex PCR reads, gives a single entry per CDR3 protein. This sample has roughly 150,000 distinct CDR3 sequences, with approximately 95% found just once. The material sequenced was CD4+ T cells from PBMCs. These TCRs come from a human donor with Susac syndrome.

Only one count was recorded for this clonotype. The V call is TRBV4-1, the J call TRBJ1-5, with D possibly being TRBD1 (6 bases). The CDR3 has 15 residues. V was trimmed by 0 bases and J by 6 bases, leaving 12 bases between them. CDR1 and CDR2 from the germline V gene are MGHRA and YSYEKL. CDR3 protein: CASSQEKARGQPQHF. CDR3 bases: TGCGCCAGCAGCCAAGAGAAGGCCAGGGGTCAGCCCCAGCATTTT.

This clonotype was counted once. This sequence joins TRBV14 and TRBJ2-1, with 12 bases matching TRBD2. The CDR3 loop spans 15 amino acids. With V trimmed by 4 bases and J by 8 bases, 6 bases remained unmatched. Per germline, CDR1 SGHDN and CDR2 FVKESK. The chain's CDR3 is CASSPRLAGGYEQFF. CDR3 DNA: TGTGCCAGCAGCCCCCGGCTAGCGGGAGGGTATGAGCAGTTCTTC.

On this clonotype itself: One end of the junction fails to match germline, which may point to a read error. The chain uses TRBV4-2 and TRBJ2-3, with 9 bases matching TRBD2. The CDR3 has 14 residues. CDR1 and CDR2 (germline): LGHNA, YNFKEQ. The CDR3 protein is CASSQGTSRDTQYF. For the CDR3, the DNA is TGTGCCAGCAGCCAGGGGACTAGCAGAGATACGCAGTATTTT.

The chain couples TRBV6-2 or TRBV6-3 to TRBJ1-2, with 7 bases matching TRBD1. The CDR3 runs 15 residues. Germline V lookup: CDR1 MNHEY, CDR2 SVGEGT. Trimming at V came to 11 bases and at J to 4 bases, leaving 16 bases not matched to a gene. The CDR3 region is CACKTGRESFYGYTF. The CDR3 DNA follows: TGTGCCTGCAAGACAGGGAGGGAATCTTTCTATGGCTACACCTTC.

This chain links TRBV29-1 with TRBJ1-1; D is perhaps TRBD1 (5 bases). This CDR3 is 14 amino acids long. V gave up 6 bases and J gave up 0 bases, with 14 bases separating them. Germline V gene sequence: CDR1 SQVTM, CDR2 ANQGSEA. The DNA of the CDR3 is TGCAGCGTGGCAATAGGGGCTGTGAACACTGAAGCTTTCTTT. Its protein is CSVAIGAVNTEAFF.

This sequence joins TRBV20-1 and TRBJ2-4; D possibly matches TRBD1 or TRBD2 (5 bases each). Germline CDR1 and CDR2: DFQATT and SNEGSKA (reference sequence). Trimming removed 6 bases from V and 8 bases from J, with 11 bases in between. The CDR3 totals 11 residues. CDR3 nucleotide sequence: TGCAGTGCGCAAAGAGGGGACATTCAGTACTTC. Translating it yields CSAQRGDIQYF.

The rearrangement joins TRBV7-9 to TRBJ1-1; D unclear. The CDR3 sequence is 15 residues long. Germline CDR1 reads SEHNR; CDR2 reads FQNEAQ (reference sequence). V was trimmed by 6 bases and J by 1 base, leaving 15 bases between them. This CDR3 is CASRPSGGQNTEAFF. CDR3 DNA: TGTGCCAGCAGACCATCGGGAGGGCAGAACACTGAAGCTTTCTTT.